Listed here are 8 T cell receptor beta chains from one sample, sequenced in a study of cytomegalovirus exposure and HLA in healthy donors. PCR was performed using 60 Vbeta and 13 Jbeta primers. Clones were read by immunoSEQ multiplex PCR, and TCRdb kept only the in-frame ones, dropping some. The sample has about 140,000 clones; roughly 80% are singletons. What was sequenced was PBMCs. These receptors came from a man aged 25 to 40 in good health and CMV-seronegative.

Only one count was recorded for this clone. V usage is TRBV5-1 and J usage is TRBJ1-2; 7 bases align to TRBD1. The CDR3 runs 13 residues. The V and J ends lost 4 bases and 8 bases, in that order; junction bases with no gene match: 8. Germline values: CDR1 SGHRS, CDR2 YFSETQ. The CDR3 nucleotides read TGCGCCAGCAGCCTCGGGACAGATCGAGGCTACACCTTC. Amino acid sequence: CASSLGTDRGYTF.

The rearrangement uses TRBV4-2 and TRBJ2-7, with TRBD2 identical over 16 bases. CDR3 length: 16 residues. V lost 4 bases, J lost 2 bases, and 2 bases stayed unmatched. Per germline, CDR1 LGHNA and CDR2 YNFKEQ. In DNA, the CDR3 is TGTGCCAGCAGCCGGGGACTAGCGGGAGGGGCCTACGAGCAGTACTTC. Its translation is CASSRGLAGGAYEQYF.

This clone was found a few times. The chain links TRBV10-1 to TRBJ2-7, with TRBD1 matching over 7 bases. The CDR3 runs to 12 residues. J lost 7 bases, V lost 7 bases, and 7 bases had no gene match. Per the germline V gene, CDR1 is WNHNN and CDR2 is SYGVQD (reference sequence). The CDR3 region is CASTDRFGEQYF. The CDR3, as DNA: TGCGCCAGCACGGACAGGTTCGGGGAGCAGTACTTC.

The V call is TRBV2, the J call TRBJ2-2; 10 positions match TRBD2. The germline gives CDR1 SNHLY, CDR2 FYNNEI. J lost 7 bases, V lost 5 bases, and 10 bases had no gene match. The CDR3 consists of 16 residues. The CDR3 nucleotides read TGTGCCAGCAGTCAGGGGCTAGCGGGAGTAGTCGGGGAGCTGTTTTTT. Protein: CASSQGLAGVVGELFF.

This clone turned up a few times. The chain joins TRBV27 to TRBJ1-3, with D possibly matching TRBD1 (6 bases). Trimming took off 4 bases at V and 0 bases at J, with 10 bases between the two ends. The CDR3 totals 15 residues. Germline CDR1 is MNHEY and CDR2 is SMNVEV (reference sequence). In DNA form, the CDR3 reads TGTGCCAGCAGTTATCAGGGGCTCTCTGGAAACACCATATATTTT. Its translation is CASSYQGLSGNTIYF.

The chain uses TRBV27 and TRBJ2-2; 14 bases align to TRBD2. V trimming: 5 bases; J trimming: 7 bases; junction bases outside the gene matches: 9. The germline V gene encodes CDR1 MNHEY and CDR2 SMNVEV (reference sequence). The CDR3 runs to 17 residues. The CDR3 DNA is TGTGCCAGCAGTCTGGGACTAGCGGGAGTGGGTATCGGGGAGCTGTTTTTT. Translating it yields CASSLGLAGVGIGELFF.

This clone was counted between two and nine times. This chain joins TRBV13 and TRBJ2-3, with D possibly TRBD1 on 7 matching bases. Trimming took off 2 bases at V and 5 bases at J, with 14 bases between the two ends. The CDR3 loop spans 15 amino acids. The germline V gene has CDR1 PRHDT and CDR2 FYEKMQ (reference sequence). This chain's CDR3 is CASSLRRGLGDTQYF. The CDR3 coding sequence is TGTGCCAGCAGCTTAAGGAGGGGGCTTGGAGATACGCAGTATTTT.

The sample holds one count of this clone. The chain employs TRBV2 and TRBJ1-4, with D hard to call. The V end was cut by 0 bases, the J end by 3 bases, with 14 bases between. Germline values: CDR1 SNHLY, CDR2 FYNNEI. This CDR3 has 17 residues. The CDR3 DNA reads TGTGCCAGCAGTGAAGCGTCGGGGTCTCGTCCTAATGAAAAACTGTTTTTT. Protein product: CASSEASGSRPNEKLFF. The full variable domain, with the rest looked up from reference TRBV2 and TRBJ1-4, is EPEVTQTPSHQVTQMGQEVILRCVPISNHLYFYWYRQILGQKVEFLVSFYNNEISEKSEIFDDQFSVERPDGSNFTLKIRSTKLEDSAMYFCASSEASGSRPNEKLFFGSGTQLSVL.